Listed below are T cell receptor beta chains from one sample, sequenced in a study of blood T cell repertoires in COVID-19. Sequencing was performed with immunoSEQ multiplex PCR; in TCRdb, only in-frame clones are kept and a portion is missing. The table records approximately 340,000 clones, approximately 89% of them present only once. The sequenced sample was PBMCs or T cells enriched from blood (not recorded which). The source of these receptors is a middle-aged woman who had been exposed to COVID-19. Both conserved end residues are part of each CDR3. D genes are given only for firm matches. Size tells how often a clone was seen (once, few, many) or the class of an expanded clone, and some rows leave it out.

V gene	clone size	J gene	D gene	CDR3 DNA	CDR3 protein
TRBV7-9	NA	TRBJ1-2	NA	TGTGCCAGCAGCTTAGCTTCAGGCTATGGCTACACCTTC	CASSLASGYGYTF
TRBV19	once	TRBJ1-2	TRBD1	TGTGCCAGTAGTGTCAGGACAGGAAGCTATGGCTACACCTTC	CASSVRTGSYGYTF
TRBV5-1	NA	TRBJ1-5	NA	TGCGCCAGCAGCCCCGGTTCGGGATGGAATCAGCCCCAGCATTTT	CASSPGSGWNQPQHF
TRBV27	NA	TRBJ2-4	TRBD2	TGTGCCAGCAGTCTCGGGACTAGCGGTAAAAACATTCAGTACTTC	CASSLGTSGKNIQYF
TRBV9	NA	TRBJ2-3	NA	TGTGCCAGCAGCCCCTTTAGGGACACCACAGATACGCAGTATTTT	CASSPFRDTTDTQYF
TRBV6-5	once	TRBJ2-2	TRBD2	TGTGCCAGCAGGCCCGGCGGGAGTCGAGCCGGGGAGCTGTTTTTT	CASRPGGSRAGELFF
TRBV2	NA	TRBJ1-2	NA	TGTGCCAGCAGTGAGTCGGGGGGGCGCTATGGCTACACCTTC	CASSESGGRYGYTF
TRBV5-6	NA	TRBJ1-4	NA	TGTGCCAGCAGCCTCGCAGGCGGGGTAACTAATGAAAAACTGTTTTTT	CASSLAGGVTNEKLFF
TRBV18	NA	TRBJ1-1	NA	TGTGCCAGTGAGGACACACAAAACACTGAAGCTTTCTTT	CASEDTQNTEAFF
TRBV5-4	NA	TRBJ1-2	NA	TGTGCCAGCAGCTTGGAGGCAGGGAACTATGGCTACACCTTC	CASSLEAGNYGYTF
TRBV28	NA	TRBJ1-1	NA	TGTGCCAGCAGCGAGACAGGAGGAATAAGGAACACTGAAGCTTTCTTT	CASSETGGIRNTEAFF
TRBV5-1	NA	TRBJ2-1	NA	TGCGCCAGCAGCGAGAGGGCCTTACTCAGGGGGCAGTTCTTC	CASSERALLRGQFF
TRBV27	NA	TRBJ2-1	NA	TGTGCCAGCAGTTTATTAGGACTTTCCACCTACAATGAGCAGTTCTTC	CASSLLGLSTYNEQFF
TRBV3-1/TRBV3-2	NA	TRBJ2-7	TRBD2	TGTGCCAGCAGCCCGACAGGGAGGATAGCGGGAGGTTCCTACGAGCAGTACTTC	CASSPTGRIAGGSYEQYF
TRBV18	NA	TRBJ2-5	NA	TGTGCCAGCTCACCGGGGCTTCGGGAGACCCAGTACTTC	CASSPGLRETQYF
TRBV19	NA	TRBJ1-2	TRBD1	TGTGCCAGTAGTATTGGTCCGGGACAGGGACGAGGCTACACCTTC	CASSIGPGQGRGYTF
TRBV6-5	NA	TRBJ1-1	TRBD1	TGTGCCAGCAGTTACTACAGGGGGGCTGAAGCTTTCTTT	CASSYYRGAEAFF
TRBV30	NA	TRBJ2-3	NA	TGTGCCTGGAGCCCCCCCGCGCGTGGAGATACGCAGTATTTT	CAWSPPARGDTQYF
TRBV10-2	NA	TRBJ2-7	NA	TGCGCCAGCAGTGAGCAAGCGGCTGGGGACGAGCAGTACTTC	CASSEQAAGDEQYF
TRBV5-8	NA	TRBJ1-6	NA	TGTGCCAGCAGCTTGTCGTCAGTCTCACCCCTCCACTTT	CASSLSSVSPLHF
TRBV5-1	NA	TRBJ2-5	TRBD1	TGCGCCAGCAGGGGGACAGTAGAAGAGACCCAGTACTTC	CASRGTVEETQYF
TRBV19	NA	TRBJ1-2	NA	TGTGCCAGTAGTATGCGGACAGCCTCCTATGGCTACACCTTC	CASSMRTASYGYTF
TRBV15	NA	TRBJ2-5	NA	TGTGCCACCAGCAGAGCCTCTCTGGAGACCCAGTACTTC	CATSRASLETQYF
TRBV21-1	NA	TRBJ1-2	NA	TGTGCCAGCAGCAAAGTTGACAGGGGGCCCGCCGGACCGTATGGCTACACCTTC	CASSKVDRGPAGPYGYTF
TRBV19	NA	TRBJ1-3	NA	TGTGCCACCGGGATTTTCTCTGGAAACACCATATATTTT	CATGIFSGNTIYF
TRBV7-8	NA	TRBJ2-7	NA	TGTGCCAGCAGCTTAGTCCTCGAGCGCGAGCAGTACTTC	CASSLVLEREQYF
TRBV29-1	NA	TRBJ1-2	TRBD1	TGCAGCGTTGTTAGAACGGACAGGGGCTATGGCTACACCTTC	CSVVRTDRGYGYTF
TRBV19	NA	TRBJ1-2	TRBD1	TGTGCCAGTATTACACCGGGACAGGGTCAGGGCTACACCTTC	CASITPGQGQGYTF
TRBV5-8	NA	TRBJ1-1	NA	TGTGCCAGCAGCTTGGGGGACACCAGTCATATGAACACTGAAGCTTTCTTT	CASSLGDTSHMNTEAFF
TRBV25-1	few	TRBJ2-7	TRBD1	TGTGCCAGCTCCCGGGGGACAGGGCTAGACGAGCAGTACTTC	CASSRGTGLDEQYF
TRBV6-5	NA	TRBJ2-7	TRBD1	TGTGCCAGCAGTCCGCCGGGGACAGTGGACGAGCAGTACTTC	CASSPPGTVDEQYF
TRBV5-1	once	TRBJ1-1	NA	TGCGCCAGCATCCAACCCGGAGGGAACACTGAAGCTTTCTTT	CASIQPGGNTEAFF
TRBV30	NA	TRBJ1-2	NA	TGTGCCTGGAGTACGGGACAATCCCATGGCTACACCTTC	CAWSTGQSHGYTF
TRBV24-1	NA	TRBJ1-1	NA	TGTGCCACCAGCCGAGGGACTGAAGCTTTCTTT	CATSRGTEAFF
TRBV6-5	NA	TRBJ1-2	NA	TGTGCCAGCAGTTACGAACACCTCTATGGCTACACCTTC	CASSYEHLYGYTF
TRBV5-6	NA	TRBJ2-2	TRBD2	TGTGCCAGCAGCTTGGAGCTAGCGGGACGGGCCGGGGAGCTGTTTTTT	CASSLELAGRAGELFF
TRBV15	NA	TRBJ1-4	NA	TGTGCCACCAGTCGGGGGGGGACAAATGAAAAACTGTTTTTT	CATSRGGTNEKLFF
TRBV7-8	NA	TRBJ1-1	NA	TGTGCCAGCAGCTCCGGGGGGGTAATGAACACTGAAGCTTTCTTT	CASSSGGVMNTEAFF
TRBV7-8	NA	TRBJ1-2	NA	TGTGCCAGCAGCCGGGGACAACGTAACTATGGCTACACCTTC	CASSRGQRNYGYTF
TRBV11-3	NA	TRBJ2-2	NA	TGTGCCAGCAGCTTAGTGGGCGGGGATTGGAACACCGGGGAGCTGTTTTTT	CASSLVGGDWNTGELFF
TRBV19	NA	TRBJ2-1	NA	TGTGCCAGTAGTATGCGTAATGAGCAGTTCTTC	CASSMRNEQFF
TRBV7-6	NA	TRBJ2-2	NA	TGTGCCAGCAGCTTGACAGCTCCGAACACCGGGGAGCTGTTTTTT	CASSLTAPNTGELFF
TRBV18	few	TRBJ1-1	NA	TGTGCCAGCTCATACCTCCGAGACACTGAAGCTTTCTTT	CASSYLRDTEAFF
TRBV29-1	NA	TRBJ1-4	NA	TGCAGCGTTGGACGGCTAGGGGGTGGCGAAAAACTGTTTTTT	CSVGRLGGGEKLFF
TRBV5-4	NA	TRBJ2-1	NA	TGTGCCAGCAGCTTCGGTATGGAGCAGTTCTTC	CASSFGMEQFF